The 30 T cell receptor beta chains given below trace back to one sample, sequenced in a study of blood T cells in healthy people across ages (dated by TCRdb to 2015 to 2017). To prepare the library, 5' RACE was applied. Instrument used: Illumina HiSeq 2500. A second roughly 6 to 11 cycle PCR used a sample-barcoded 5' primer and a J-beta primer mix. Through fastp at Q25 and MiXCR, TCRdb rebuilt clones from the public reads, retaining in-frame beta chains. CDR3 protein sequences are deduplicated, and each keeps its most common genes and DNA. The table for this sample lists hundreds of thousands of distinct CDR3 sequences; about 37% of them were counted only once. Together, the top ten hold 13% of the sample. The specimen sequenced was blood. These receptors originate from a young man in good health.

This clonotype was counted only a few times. DNA of the CDR3: TGTGCCAGCAGCTTGCAGGCCTCAGATACGCAGTATTTT. Its translation: CASSLQASDTQYF. The rearrangement joins TRBV7-2 to TRBJ2-3; D ambiguous. Per the germline V gene, CDR1 is SGHTA and CDR2 is FQGNSA. The CDR3 has 13 amino acids. Trimming shortened V by 3 bases and J by 4 bases, and 8 bases separated the two germline ends.

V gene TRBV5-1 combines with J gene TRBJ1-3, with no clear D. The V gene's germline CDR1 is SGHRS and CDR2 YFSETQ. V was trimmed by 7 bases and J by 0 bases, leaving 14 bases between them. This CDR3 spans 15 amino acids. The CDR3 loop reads CASARTASSGNTIYF. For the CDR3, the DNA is TGCGCCAGCGCCCGGACGGCGAGCTCTGGAAACACCATATATTTT.

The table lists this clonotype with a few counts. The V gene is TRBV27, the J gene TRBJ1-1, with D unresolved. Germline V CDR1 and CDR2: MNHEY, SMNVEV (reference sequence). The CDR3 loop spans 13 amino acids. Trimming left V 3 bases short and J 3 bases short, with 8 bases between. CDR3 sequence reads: CASSFLRDTEAFF. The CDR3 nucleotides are TGTGCCAGCAGTTTTCTTAGGGACACTGAAGCTTTCTTT.

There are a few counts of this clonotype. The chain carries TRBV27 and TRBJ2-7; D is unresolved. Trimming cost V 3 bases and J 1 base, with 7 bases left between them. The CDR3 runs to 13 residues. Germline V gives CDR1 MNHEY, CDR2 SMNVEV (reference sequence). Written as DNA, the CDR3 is TGTGCCAGCAGTTTGACCCTTTCCTACGAGCAGTACTTC. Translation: CASSLTLSYEQYF.

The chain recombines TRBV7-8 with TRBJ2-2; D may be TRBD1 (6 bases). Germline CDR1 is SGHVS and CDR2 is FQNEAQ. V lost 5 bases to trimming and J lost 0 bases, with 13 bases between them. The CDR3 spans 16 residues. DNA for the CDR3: TGTGCCAGCAGCCCCCTACAGGGCTCGAACACCGGGGAGCTGTTTTTT. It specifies CASSPLQGSNTGELFF.

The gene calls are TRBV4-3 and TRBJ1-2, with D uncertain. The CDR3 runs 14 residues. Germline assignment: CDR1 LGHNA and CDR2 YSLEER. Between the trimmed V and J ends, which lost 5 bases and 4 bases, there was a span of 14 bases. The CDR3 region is CASSYYMDSYGYTF. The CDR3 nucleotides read TGCGCCAGCAGCTATTACATGGATAGCTATGGCTACACCTTC.

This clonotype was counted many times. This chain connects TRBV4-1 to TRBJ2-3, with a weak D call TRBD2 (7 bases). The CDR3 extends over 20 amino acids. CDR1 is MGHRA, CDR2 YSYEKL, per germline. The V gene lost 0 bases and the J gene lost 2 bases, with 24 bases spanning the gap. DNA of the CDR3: TGCGCCAGCAGCCAAGACCCAGGAGGGGGGGGCCGAAAATTCACAGATACGCAGTATTTT. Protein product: CASSQDPGGGGRKFTDTQYF.

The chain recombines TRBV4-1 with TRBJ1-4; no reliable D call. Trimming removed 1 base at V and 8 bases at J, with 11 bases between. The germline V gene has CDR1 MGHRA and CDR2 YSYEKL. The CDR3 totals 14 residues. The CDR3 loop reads CASSQVSGREKLFF. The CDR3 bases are TGCGCCAGCAGCCAAGTCTCGGGAAGGGAAAAACTGTTTTTT.

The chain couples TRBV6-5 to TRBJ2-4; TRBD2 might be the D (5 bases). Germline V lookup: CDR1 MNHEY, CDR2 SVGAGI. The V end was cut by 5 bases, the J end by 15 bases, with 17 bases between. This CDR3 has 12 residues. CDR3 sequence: CASSRLGGRTYF. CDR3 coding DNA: TGTGCCAGCAGTCGCCTAGGAGGCAGGACGTACTTC.

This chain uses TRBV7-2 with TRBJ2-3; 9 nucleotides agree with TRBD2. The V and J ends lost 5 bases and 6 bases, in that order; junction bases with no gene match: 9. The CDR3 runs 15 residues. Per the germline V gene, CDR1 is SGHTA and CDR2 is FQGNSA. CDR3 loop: CASSPWRGGLDTQYF. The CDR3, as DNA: TGTGCCAGCAGCCCGTGGCGGGGGGGCCTGGATACGCAGTATTTT.

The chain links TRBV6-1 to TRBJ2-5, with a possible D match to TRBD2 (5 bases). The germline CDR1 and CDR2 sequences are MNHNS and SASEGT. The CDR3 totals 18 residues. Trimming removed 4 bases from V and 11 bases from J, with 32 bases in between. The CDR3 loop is CASSGEWTLISSYNEQYF. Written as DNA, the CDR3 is TGTGCCAGCAGTGGGGAGTGGACTCTCATAAGCTCCTACAATGAGCAGTACTTC.

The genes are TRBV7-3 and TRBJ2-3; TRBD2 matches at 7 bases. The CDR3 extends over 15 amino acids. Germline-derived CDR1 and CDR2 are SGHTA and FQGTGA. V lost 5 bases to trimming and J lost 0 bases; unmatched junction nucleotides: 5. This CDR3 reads CASSGGESSTDTQYF. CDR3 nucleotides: TGTGCCAGCAGCGGGGGGGAGTCTAGCACAGATACGCAGTATTTT.

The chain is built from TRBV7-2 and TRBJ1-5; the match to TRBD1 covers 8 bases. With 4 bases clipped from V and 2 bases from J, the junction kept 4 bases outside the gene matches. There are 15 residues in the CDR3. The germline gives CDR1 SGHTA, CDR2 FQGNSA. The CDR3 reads CASSSTGDRNQPQHF. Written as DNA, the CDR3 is TGTGCCAGCAGCTCGACAGGGGACCGCAATCAGCCCCAGCATTTT.

CDR3 residues: CSASTPGPERGNEKLFF. DNA for the CDR3: TGCAGTGCTAGTACGCCGGGACCCGAGCGCGGTAATGAAAAACTGTTTTTT. The V and J genes are TRBV20-1 and TRBJ1-4; TRBD1 might be the D (5 bases). This CDR3 region has 17 residues. The V gene lost 3 bases and the J gene lost 4 bases, with 21 bases spanning the gap. Germline CDR1 and CDR2: DFQATT and SNEGSKA (reference sequence).

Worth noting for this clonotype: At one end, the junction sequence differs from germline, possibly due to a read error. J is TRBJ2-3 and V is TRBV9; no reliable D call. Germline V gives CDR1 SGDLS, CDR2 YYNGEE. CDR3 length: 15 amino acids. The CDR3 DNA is TGTGCCAGCAGCGTAGATTCCCGAACGGCAGAGACGCAGTATTTT. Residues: CASSVDSRTAETQYF.

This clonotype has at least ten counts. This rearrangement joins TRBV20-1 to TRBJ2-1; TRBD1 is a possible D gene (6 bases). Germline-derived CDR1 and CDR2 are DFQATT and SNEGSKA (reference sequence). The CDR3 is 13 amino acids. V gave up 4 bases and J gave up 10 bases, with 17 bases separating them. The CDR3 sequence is CSATRTASIEQFF. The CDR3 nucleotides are TGCAGTGCTACCCGGACAGCGAGTATCGAGCAGTTCTTC.

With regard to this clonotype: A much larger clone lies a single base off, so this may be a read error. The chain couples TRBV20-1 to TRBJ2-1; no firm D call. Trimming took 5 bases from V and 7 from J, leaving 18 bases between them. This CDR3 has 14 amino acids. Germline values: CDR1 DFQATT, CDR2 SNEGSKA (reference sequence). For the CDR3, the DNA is TGCAGTGCTCTTCGGGTGGCCGGCAGAAATGAGCAGTTCTTC. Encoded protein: CSALRVAGRNEQFF.

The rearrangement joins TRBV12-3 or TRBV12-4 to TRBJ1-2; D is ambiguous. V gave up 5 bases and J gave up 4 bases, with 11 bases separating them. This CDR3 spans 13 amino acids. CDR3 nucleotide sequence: TGTGCCAGCAGTGTATCGGCCAGCTATGGCTACACCTTC. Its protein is CASSVSASYGYTF.

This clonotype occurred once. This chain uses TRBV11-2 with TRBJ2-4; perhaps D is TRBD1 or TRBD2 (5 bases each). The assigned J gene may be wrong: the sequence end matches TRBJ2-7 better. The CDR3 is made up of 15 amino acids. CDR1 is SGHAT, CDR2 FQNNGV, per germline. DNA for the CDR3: TGTGCCAGCACCCCAGGTCCCCGAGGGGCAGACGAGCAGTACTTC. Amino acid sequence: CASTPGPRGADEQYF.

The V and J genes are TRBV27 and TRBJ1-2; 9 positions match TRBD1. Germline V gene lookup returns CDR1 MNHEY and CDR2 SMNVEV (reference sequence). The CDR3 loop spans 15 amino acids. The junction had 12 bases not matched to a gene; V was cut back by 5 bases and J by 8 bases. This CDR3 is CASSPYRGQPRGYTF. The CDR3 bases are TGTGCCAGCAGTCCCTACAGGGGGCAACCTAGGGGCTACACCTTC.

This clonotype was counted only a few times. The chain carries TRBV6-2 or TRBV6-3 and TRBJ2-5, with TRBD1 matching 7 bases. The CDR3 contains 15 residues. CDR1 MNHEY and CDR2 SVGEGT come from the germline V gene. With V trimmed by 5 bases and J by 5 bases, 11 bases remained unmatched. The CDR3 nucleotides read TGTGCCAGCAGTCCAACCCTAGGGGGCATCGAGACCCAGTACTTC. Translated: CASSPTLGGIETQYF.

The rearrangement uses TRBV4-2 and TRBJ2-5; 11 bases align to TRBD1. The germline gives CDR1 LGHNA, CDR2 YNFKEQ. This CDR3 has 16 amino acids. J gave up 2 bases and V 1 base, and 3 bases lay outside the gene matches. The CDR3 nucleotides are TGTGCCAGCAGCCAAGGGGACAGGGGGAAGCAAGAGACCCAGTACTTC. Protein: CASSQGDRGKQETQYF.

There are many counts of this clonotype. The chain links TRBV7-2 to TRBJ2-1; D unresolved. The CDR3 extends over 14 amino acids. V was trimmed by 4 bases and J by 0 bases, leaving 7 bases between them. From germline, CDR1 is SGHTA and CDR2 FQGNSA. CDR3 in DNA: TGTGCCAGCAGCTCCTCAGCCTCCTACAATGAGCAGTTCTTC. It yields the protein CASSSSASYNEQFF.

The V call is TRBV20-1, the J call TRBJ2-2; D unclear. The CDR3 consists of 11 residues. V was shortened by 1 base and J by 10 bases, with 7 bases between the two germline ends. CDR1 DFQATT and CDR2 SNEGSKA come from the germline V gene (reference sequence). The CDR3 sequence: CSARVREELFF. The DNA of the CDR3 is TGCAGTGCTAGAGTCCGCGAGGAGCTGTTTTTT.

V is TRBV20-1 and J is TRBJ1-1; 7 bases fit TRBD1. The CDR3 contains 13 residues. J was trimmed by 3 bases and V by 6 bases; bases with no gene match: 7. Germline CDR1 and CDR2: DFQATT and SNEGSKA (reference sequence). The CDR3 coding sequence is TGCAGTGCCCCTCGACAGGGTTACACTGAAGCTTTCTTT. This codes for CSAPRQGYTEAFF.

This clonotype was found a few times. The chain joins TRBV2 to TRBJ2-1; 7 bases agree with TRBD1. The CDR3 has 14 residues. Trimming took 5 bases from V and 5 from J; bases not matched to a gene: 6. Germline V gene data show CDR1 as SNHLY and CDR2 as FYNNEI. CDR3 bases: TGTGCCAGCAGTCGGTCACAGGGGAACAATGAGCAGTTCTTC. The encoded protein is CASSRSQGNNEQFF.

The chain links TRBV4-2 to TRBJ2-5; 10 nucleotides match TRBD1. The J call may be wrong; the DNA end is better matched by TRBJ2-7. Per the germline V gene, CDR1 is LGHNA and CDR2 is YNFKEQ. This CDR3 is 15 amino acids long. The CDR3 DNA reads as TGTGCCAGCAGCCCCCGGACAGGGGGTACCTACGAGCAGTACTTC. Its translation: CASSPRTGGTYEQYF.

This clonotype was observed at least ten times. CDR3 nucleotides: TGTGCCAGCACCCTAATCCCGACAGGGAATGAGCAGTTCTTC. Translation: CASTLIPTGNEQFF. The chain couples TRBV27 to TRBJ2-1; TRBD1 matches 7 bases. The germline gives CDR1 MNHEY, CDR2 SMNVEV (reference sequence). This CDR3 has 14 residues. The ends lost 7 bases at V and 7 bases at J; junction bases unmatched: 10.

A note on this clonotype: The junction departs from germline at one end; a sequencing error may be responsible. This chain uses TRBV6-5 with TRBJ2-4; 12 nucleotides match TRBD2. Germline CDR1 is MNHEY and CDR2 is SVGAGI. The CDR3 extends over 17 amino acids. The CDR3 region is CAGSYRLAGEGGNIQYF. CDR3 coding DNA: TGTGCCGGCAGTTACCGACTAGCGGGGGAGGGCGGGAACATTCAGTACTTC.

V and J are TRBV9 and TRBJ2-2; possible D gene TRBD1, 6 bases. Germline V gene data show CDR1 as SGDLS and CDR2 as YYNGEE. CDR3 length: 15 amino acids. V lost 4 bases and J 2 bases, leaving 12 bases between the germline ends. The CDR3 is CASSRWGTNTGELFF. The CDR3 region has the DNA TGTGCCAGCAGCCGATGGGGGACAAACACCGGGGAGCTGTTTTTT.